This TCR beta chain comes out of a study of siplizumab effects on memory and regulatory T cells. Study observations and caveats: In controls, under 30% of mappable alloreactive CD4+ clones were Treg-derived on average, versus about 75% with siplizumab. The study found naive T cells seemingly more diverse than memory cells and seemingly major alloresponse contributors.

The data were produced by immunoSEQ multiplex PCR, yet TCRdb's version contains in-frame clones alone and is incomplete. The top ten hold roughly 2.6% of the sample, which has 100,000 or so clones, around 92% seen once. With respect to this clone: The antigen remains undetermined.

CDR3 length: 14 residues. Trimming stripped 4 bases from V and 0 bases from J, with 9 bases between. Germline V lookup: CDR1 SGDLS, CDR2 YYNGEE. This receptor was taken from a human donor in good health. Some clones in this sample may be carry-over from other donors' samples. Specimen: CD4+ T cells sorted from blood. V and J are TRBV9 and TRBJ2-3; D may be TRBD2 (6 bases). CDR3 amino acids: CASSIGTSTDTQYF. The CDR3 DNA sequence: TGTGCCAGCAGCATCGGGACTAGCACAGATACGCAGTATTTT.